This T cell receptor (beta chain) derives from a study of beta chain features in type 1 diabetes. Turning to this clone: Antigen: not known.

Study-level points and caveats: A greater similarity of naive, central memory and Treg TCRB repertoires was seen among patients than among healthy donors.

The CDR3 runs 16 residues. The trim removed 3 bases at V and 2 bases at J, leaving 9 bases unmatched. CDR1 and CDR2 from the germline V gene are LGHNA and YNFKEQ. A CD45RO/CCR7/CD25/CD127/CD95/CD27 panel sorted naive, central memory, regulatory and stem cell-like memory CD4+ cells. Since all of the isolated RNA was reverse transcribed, expressed TCRB transcripts were what got sequenced. Naive, central memory and regulatory T cell samples produced a mean of about 3.5 million reads. Data came from immunoSEQ multiplex PCR; TCRdb stores just in-frame clones and leaves some out. The sample yields about 340,000 clones, 7% to 9% seen once.

Material for sequencing was central memory CD4+ T cells from blood. This sequence originates from a young woman in good health. V is TRBV4-2 and J is TRBJ1-1; 7 bases line up with TRBD1. Written as DNA, the CDR3 is TGTGCCAGCAGCCAGTCTCCCCGACAGGGAAACACTGAAGCTTTCTTT. Its translation is CASSQSPRQGNTEAFF.